The clone carrying this T cell receptor beta chain has only a few counts. This specimen comes from a study of blood T cell repertoires in COVID-19. Study background: The cDNA or gDNA used as material had been derived from T cells, B-cell-depleted T cells, or PBMCs.

Authors' methods: How many nucleated cells were present was estimated from reference gene primer amplification. The repertoire was sequenced with immunoSEQ multiplex PCR; TCRdb's copy has only in-frame clones and lacks some. V and J calls and clone size follow that table, whereas D and trimming were derived from the DNA. In the table there are approximately 300,000 clones, roughly 83% of which are singletons. Trimming cost V 3 bases and J 2 bases; bases outside gene matches: 9. The germline CDR1 and CDR2 sequences are MNHNS and SASEGT. The CDR3 sequence is 16 residues long. This sequence joins TRBV6-1 and TRBJ1-2; 7 positions agree with TRBD1. Sequenced input: peripheral blood. This clonotype was obtained from a woman aged 45 to 65 with acute or convalescent COVID-19. The CDR3 bases are TGTGCCAGCAGTGACTTCACAGGGGCGCCCAACTATGGCTACACCTTC. Amino acid sequence: CASSDFTGAPNYGYTF.